The 25 T cell receptor beta chains in this list originate from one sample, sequenced in a study of T-cell reconstitution after alpha-beta-depleted transplantation in children. Unique molecular identifiers were built into the TCRbeta library. TCRdb independently ran MiXCR on the PCR reads; one entry per CDR3 protein. The table records about 610,000 distinct CDR3 sequences, about 11% of them present only once. This specimen was PBMCs from the stem cell graft donor, taken from the stem cell graft. These receptors all stem from a human donor who donated a stem cell graft to a child with acute myeloid leukemia.

The sample holds a few counts of this clonotype. This sequence joins TRBV2 and TRBJ1-5; perhaps TRBD1 as D (6 bases). V gave up 4 bases and J gave up 4 bases, with 11 bases separating them. The CDR3 is made up of 14 amino acids. The V gene's germline CDR1 is SNHLY and CDR2 FYNNEI. The CDR3 reads CASSADSLNQPQHF. In DNA, the CDR3 is TGTGCCAGCAGTGCGGACAGCTTAAATCAGCCCCAGCATTTT.

The table lists this clonotype with a few counts. The chain carries TRBV28 and TRBJ2-7, with TRBD1 identical over 9 bases. The V gene's germline CDR1 is MDHEN and CDR2 SYDVKM. The CDR3 is 13 amino acids. V lost 4 bases to trimming and J lost 10 bases; unmatched junction nucleotides: 8. The CDR3 DNA reads TGTGCCAGCAGTTCGGGACAGGGTCGTAGACAGTACTTC. Translating it yields CASSSGQGRRQYF.

This clonotype was detected only a few times. This chain connects TRBV6-1 to TRBJ1-5, with 7 bases aligning to TRBD1. The germline CDR1 and CDR2 sequences are MNHNS and SASEGT. The length of the CDR3 is 17 residues. V was pared by 8 bases and J by 4 bases, with 17 bases of the junction left unmatched. The CDR3 loop reads CASGRAALMTGNQPQHF. The DNA for the CDR3 is TGTGCCAGCGGACGGGCTGCCCTGATGACAGGGAATCAGCCCCAGCATTTT.

The rearrangement uses TRBV4-2 and TRBJ2-1, with D possibly TRBD2 on 6 matching bases. Trimming removed 2 bases at V and 7 bases at J, with 18 bases between. Germline V gene lookup returns CDR1 LGHNA and CDR2 YNFKEQ. The CDR3 sequence is 16 residues long. CDR3 loop: CASSQIAGTSLNEQFF. The CDR3 region has the DNA TGTGCCAGCAGCCAAATTGCCGGGACTTCATTGAATGAGCAGTTCTTC.

This clonotype was seen more than once but under ten times. The CDR3 sequence: CASSLGSGINNEQFF. CDR3 DNA sequence: TGCGCCAGCAGCTTGGGAAGCGGGATAAACAATGAGCAGTTCTTC. The rearrangement links TRBV5-1 to TRBJ2-1; 7 positions match TRBD2. CDR1 is SGHRS and CDR2 is YFSETQ in the germline V gene. J gave up 5 bases and V 0 bases, and 5 bases lay outside the gene matches. The CDR3 runs to 15 residues.

The V call is TRBV18, the J call TRBJ2-1; 9 positions agree with TRBD1. Trimming removed 0 bases from V and 7 bases from J; junction bases left unmatched: 7. CDR3 length: 16 amino acids. Germline assignment: CDR1 KGHSH and CDR2 LQKENI. The CDR3 nucleotides are TGTGCCAGCTCACCACCACGGGACAGGGCGGTGAATGAGCAGTTCTTC. The encoded protein is CASSPPRDRAVNEQFF.

The CDR3 sequence is CASSLPSASYNEQFF. CDR3 in DNA: TGTGCCAGCAGCCTCCCTAGCGCATCCTACAATGAGCAGTTCTTC. V usage is TRBV11-3 and J usage is TRBJ2-1; weak D call: TRBD2 (6 bases). V was shortened by 5 bases and J by 1 base, with 12 bases between the two germline ends. Germline loops: CDR1 SGHNT, CDR2 YENEEA. This CDR3 has 15 amino acids.

The CDR3 is CAWSVLGSQPQHF. The CDR3 DNA sequence: TGTGCCTGGAGTGTACTAGGCTCTCAGCCCCAGCATTTT. This rearrangement joins TRBV30 to TRBJ1-5; D gene uncertain. Germline V lookup: CDR1 GTSNPN, CDR2 SVGIG (reference sequence). Trimming cost V 0 bases and J 6 bases, with 9 bases left between them. This CDR3 has 13 residues.

The chain carries TRBV2 and TRBJ2-1; 12 nucleotides align to TRBD2. Per germline, CDR1 SNHLY and CDR2 FYNNEI. This CDR3 contains 17 residues. The J segment lost 5 bases and the V segment lost 6 bases, leaving 11 bases of the junction unmatched. The CDR3 loop reads CASSAPVASGRDNEQFF. DNA for the CDR3: TGTGCCAGCAGCGCCCCTGTGGCTAGCGGGAGGGACAATGAGCAGTTCTTC.

The chain combines TRBV18 with TRBJ2-6; 11 positions agree with TRBD2. This CDR3 contains 19 residues. Germline CDR1 KGHSH, CDR2 LQKENI. With 6 bases clipped from V and 1 base from J, the junction kept 11 bases outside the gene matches. The CDR3 DNA sequence: TGTGCCAGCTCCCCATTAGCGGGAGGGCCTTCTTCTGGGGCCAACGTCCTGACTTTC. This sequence encodes CASSPLAGGPSSGANVLTF.

This clonotype has only a few counts. This chain uses TRBV28 with TRBJ2-2, with 12 nucleotides matching TRBD2. Germline CDR1 is MDHEN and CDR2 is SYDVKM. The CDR3 covers 18 residues. V dropped 5 bases and J dropped 4; count of bases not matched to a gene: 11. The CDR3 bases are TGTGCCAGCAGTATCACTGGACTAGCGGGATACCTCACCGGGGAGCTGTTTTTT. This encodes CASSITGLAGYLTGELFF.

This clonotype was recorded many times. This chain joins TRBV29-1 and TRBJ2-1, with D uncertain. Looked up from germline, CDR1 is SQVTM and CDR2 is ANQGSEA. The germline V and J ends were trimmed by 6 bases and 2 bases, with 11 bases remaining between them. This CDR3 spans 13 amino acids. CDR3: CSVATKAYNEQFF. CDR3 bases: TGCAGCGTCGCGACGAAGGCCTACAATGAGCAGTTCTTC.

At least ten counts were recorded for this clonotype. V is TRBV5-5 and J is TRBJ2-1, with D perhaps matching TRBD1 (6 bases). Germline loops: CDR1 SGHKS, CDR2 YYEKEE (reference sequence). V dropped 3 bases and J dropped 3 bases, with 10 bases sitting between them. This CDR3 contains 14 residues. In DNA, the CDR3 is TGTGCCAGCAGCTCCAGGGACAACTACAATGAGCAGTTCTTC. This encodes CASSSRDNYNEQFF.

The table lists this clonotype with a few counts. The rearrangement uses TRBV7-2 and TRBJ2-3; D remains unclear. The CDR3 contains 16 residues. V gave up 3 bases and J gave up 4 bases, with 17 bases separating them. The V gene's germline CDR1 is SGHTA and CDR2 FQGNSA. CDR3 residues: CASSLLGRQSPDTQYF. The CDR3 coding sequence is TGTGCCAGCAGCTTGCTCGGACGCCAATCTCCAGATACGCAGTATTTT.

This clonotype was detected a few times. This sequence joins TRBV27 and TRBJ1-2; D call uncertain. The length of the CDR3 is 15 residues. Germline V CDR1 and CDR2: MNHEY, SMNVEV (reference sequence). Between the trimmed V and J ends, which lost 3 bases and 7 bases, there was a span of 18 bases. The DNA of the CDR3 is TGTGCCAGCAGTTTTTCGACCGACGGACGGAGTGGCTACACCTTC. Its translation is CASSFSTDGRSGYTF.

The rearrangement uses TRBV11-2 and TRBJ2-1; D remains ambiguous. Trimming cost V 1 base and J 12 bases, with 10 bases left between them. Looked up from germline, CDR1 is SGHAT and CDR2 is FQNNGV. CDR3 length: 12 amino acids. CDR3 region: CASSLALTRQFF. DNA for the CDR3: TGTGCCAGCAGCTTAGCTCTCACGAGGCAGTTCTTC.

This chain connects TRBV28 to TRBJ2-2, with 12 bases matching TRBD1. From germline, CDR1 is MDHEN and CDR2 SYDVKM. The CDR3 covers 19 residues. V shed 2 bases, J shed 6 bases, and the junction held 13 bases outside the gene matches. The CDR3 DNA reads TGTGCCAGCAGTTTAGGGACAGGGGGCGTGCTAGCGGGAGCCGGGGAGCTGTTTTTT. It encodes CASSLGTGGVLAGAGELFF.

This clonotype was counted only a few times. This may be a read error: a much more frequent sequence differs by one nucleotide. The chain combines TRBV20-1 with TRBJ2-1; TRBD2 agrees at 9 bases. Germline CDR1 DFQATT, CDR2 SNEGSKA (reference sequence). This CDR3 spans 17 amino acids. The CDR3 reads CCARDRLAGPLNNEQFF. As DNA, the CDR3 is TGCTGTGCTAGAGATCGCCTAGCGGGACCTTTGAACAATGAGCAGTTCTTC.

This clonotype was seen a few times. The chain has TRBV25-1 and TRBJ1-4, with 9 bases matching TRBD1. Germline assignment: CDR1 MGHDK and CDR2 SYGVNS. The CDR3 totals 14 residues. Losses at the gene ends were 4 bases for V and 7 bases for J; bases not matched to a gene: 4. This chain's CDR3 is CASSVTGGVEKLFF. The CDR3 DNA reads TGTGCCAGCAGTGTGACAGGGGGAGTTGAAAAACTGTTTTTT.

The V call is TRBV20-1, the J call TRBJ2-3; 8 positions match TRBD1. After removal of 2 bases from V and 3 bases from J, the junction contained 7 bases not matched to a gene. The CDR3 sequence is 15 residues long. CDR1 DFQATT and CDR2 SNEGSKA come from the germline V gene (reference sequence). The CDR3 is CSARRGQARTDTQYF. CDR3 DNA: TGCAGTGCTAGAAGGGGACAGGCTCGGACAGATACGCAGTATTTT.

This clonotype came up many times. CDR3 bases: TGCAGTGCTAGATCTCTTTCCTACGAGCAGTACTTC. This translates into CSARSLSYEQYF. This chain links TRBV20-1 with TRBJ2-7; no clear D gene. Germline assignment: CDR1 DFQATT and CDR2 SNEGSKA (reference sequence). Trimming left V 2 bases short and J 1 base short, with 6 bases between. The CDR3 extends over 12 amino acids.

This clonotype has just a few counts. This sequence joins TRBV10-3 and TRBJ2-1; 14 bases map to TRBD2. This CDR3 has 22 amino acids. V gave up 0 bases and J gave up 2 bases; unmatched junction bases: 15. Germline V CDR1 and CDR2: ENHRY, SYGVKD. CDR3 protein: CAISESTWTSGRFGGTYNEQFF. The CDR3 coding sequence is TGTGCCATCAGTGAGTCGACGTGGACTAGCGGGAGGTTTGGTGGCACCTACAATGAGCAGTTCTTC.

In this sample, this clonotype turned up a few times. The chain recombines TRBV7-9 with TRBJ1-3, with 8 bases aligning to TRBD1. The J segment lost 8 bases and the V segment lost 2 bases, leaving 5 bases of the junction unmatched. The CDR3 has 14 amino acids. Germline V lookup: CDR1 SEHNR, CDR2 FQNEAQ (reference sequence). This CDR3 is CASSLQGAGDTIYF. The DNA of the CDR3 is TGTGCCAGCAGCTTACAGGGGGCTGGGGACACCATATATTTT.

The sample holds a few counts of this clonotype. The chain links TRBV29-1 to TRBJ2-5; D not resolved. Germline lookup yields CDR1 SQVTM and CDR2 ANQGSEA. Trimming took 4 bases from V and 5 from J, leaving 11 bases between them. CDR3 length equals 12 residues. The CDR3 sequence is CSVVAAGETQYF. CDR3 DNA sequence: TGCAGCGTTGTGGCAGCTGGGGAGACCCAGTACTTC. The variable domain in full, completed from reference TRBV29-1 and TRBJ2-5, reads SAVISQKPSRDICQRGTSLTIQCQVDSQVTMMFWYRQQPGQSLTLIATANQGSEATYESGFVIDKFPISRPNLTFSTLTVSNMSPEDSSIYLCSVVAAGETQYFGPGTRLLVL.

A few counts support this clonotype. The chain carries TRBV6-1 and TRBJ1-2; no clear D. This CDR3 spans 14 amino acids. The ends were cut back, 0 bases at V and 4 bases at J, with 9 bases in the middle. The germline V gene encodes CDR1 MNHNS and CDR2 SASEGT. This CDR3 reads CASSEAGSGYGYTF. The CDR3 DNA reads TGTGCCAGCAGTGAAGCAGGGTCCGGCTATGGCTACACCTTC.